The 26 T cell receptor beta chains below come from one sample, sequenced in a study of Graves' ophthalmopathy and Graves' hyperthyroidism. Researchers took RNA transcripts and amplified TCR beta CDR3 regions from them. HTBI primers served in a first-round RT-PCR, which a second-round multiplex PCR followed. TCRdb analysed the multiplex PCR reads with MiXCR anew, one entry per CDR3 protein. The sample comprises a few hundred thousand distinct CDR3 sequences, under 45% of which are singletons, and around 4% rests with the top ten. The sequencing sample was made of peripheral blood or thyroid tissue (not recorded which). The receptors originated from an adult man with Graves' hyperthyroidism.

This clonotype was seen many times. V and J are TRBV7-9 and TRBJ1-2, with 8 nucleotides matching TRBD1. V shed 3 bases and J 3 bases; nucleotides not matched to a gene: 9. The CDR3 totals 16 residues. Germline CDR1 SEHNR, CDR2 FQNEAQ (reference sequence). Here the CDR3 DNA reads TGTGCCAGCAGCTTGCAGGGACAGGAGGGATACTATGGCTACACCTTC. It codes for CASSLQGQEGYYGYTF. Based on the CDR3 plus reference TRBV7-9 and TRBJ1-2, the full variable domain is DTGVSQNPRHKITKRGQNVTFRCDPISEHNRLYWYRQTLGQGPEFLTYFQNEAQLEKSRLLSDRFSAERPKGSFSTLEIQRTEQGDSAMYLCASSLQGQEGYYGYTFGSGTRLTVV.

Comment on this clonotype: No DNA is shown, since the ends of the CDR3 on it are uncertain; the CDR3 is the one TCRdb lists. This chain links TRBV7-2 with TRBJ1-4; the table assigns TRBD1, which was not confirmed against the DNA. The CDR3 contains 15 residues when both ends are counted. Germline assignment: CDR1 SGHTA and CDR2 FQGNSA. The CDR3 protein is CASSTGTQLMKNCFF.

This clonotype came up many times. This rearrangement joins TRBV12-3 or TRBV12-4 to TRBJ2-5; TRBD2 matches 10 bases. The CDR3 is 14 residues long. After removal of 5 bases from V and 2 bases from J, the junction contained 2 bases not matched to a gene. Here the CDR3 DNA reads TGTGCCAGCAGTCAGACTAGCGGGCAAGAGACCCAGTACTTC. Protein sequence: CASSQTSGQETQYF.

The gene calls are TRBV5-1 and TRBJ1-3; tentatively, D is TRBD1 (5 bases). Germline loops: CDR1 SGHRS, CDR2 YFSETQ. The CDR3 runs 16 residues. V was pared by 0 bases and J by 0 bases, with 10 bases between. The CDR3 DNA is TGCGCCAGCAGCTTGGCGGACATTCACTCTGGAAACACCATATATTTT. Its translation is CASSLADIHSGNTIYF.

The V call is TRBV29-1, the J call TRBJ2-7, with 14 bases fitting TRBD2. The last part of the DNA fits TRBJ2-1 better; the J call may be wrong. The CDR3 spans 15 residues. Germline values: CDR1 SQVTM, CDR2 ANQGSEA. The CDR3 region has the DNA TGCAGCGTTTGGACTAGCGGGAGGTCCTACAATGAGCAGTTCTTC. Translation gives CSVWTSGRSYNEQFF.

Of note for this clonotype: With a much larger clone just one base away, this may be a read error. The chain combines TRBV15 with TRBJ2-5; D is undetermined. In germline, CDR1 is LNHNV, CDR2 YYDKDF (reference sequence). CDR3 length: 15 amino acids. CDR3 coding DNA: TGTGCCACCAGCAGATCCCCTTCTCTGGTGGAGACCCGGTACTTC. Translation: CATSRSPSLVETRYF.

This clonotype was seen ten or more times. The J gene is TRBJ1-6, the V gene TRBV7-2; unclear D gene. Trimming left V 1 base short and J 11 bases short, with 12 bases between. The CDR3 is 14 residues long. CDR1 SGHTA and CDR2 FQGNSA come from the germline V gene. The CDR3 sequence is CASSLGISGPPLHF. The CDR3 DNA follows: TGTGCCAGCAGCTTAGGAATCAGCGGGCCACCCCTCCACTTT.

A remark on this clonotype: With a much larger clone just one base away, this may be a read error. The chain uses TRBV7-2 and TRBJ2-2; D remains unclear. The CDR3 sequence is 16 residues long. Between the trimmed V and J ends, which lost 5 bases and 0 bases, there was a span of 13 bases. Germline CDR1 SGHTA, CDR2 FQGNSA. CDR3 sequence (DNA): TGTGCCAGCAGCCGGAGTCCCGCATCGAACACCGGGGAGCTGTTTTTT. The encoded protein is CASSRSPASNTGELFF.

This clonotype was seen at least ten times. This chain connects TRBV7-9 to TRBJ2-5, with 7 bases lining up with TRBD2. CDR1 is SEHNR and CDR2 is FQNEAQ in the germline V gene (reference sequence). CDR3 length: 16 amino acids. V was clipped by 3 bases and J by 5 bases; unmatched bases: 12. The CDR3 is CASSLGNTGGGETQYF. The CDR3 DNA follows: TGTGCCAGCAGCTTGGGAAATACGGGAGGAGGCGAGACCCAGTACTTC.

V gene TRBV12-3 or TRBV12-4 combines with J gene TRBJ1-1; a possible D gene is TRBD1 (5 bases). The CDR3 runs 15 residues. The ends were cut back, 6 bases at V and 0 bases at J, with 14 bases in the middle. The DNA for the CDR3 is TGTGCCAGCAGCCCCCTGACAGCTTTGAACACTGAAGCTTTCTTT. Translated, it gives CASSPLTALNTEAFF.

Remarks on this clonotype: The CDR3 does not close with the conserved phenylalanine or tryptophan, likely indicating a read error. Because the CDR3's place on the DNA is in doubt, the DNA is left out and the CDR3 is given as listed by TCRdb. The rearrangement links TRBV9 to TRBJ1-6; the D segment call TRBD1 is taken from the table without a DNA check. CDR1 is SGDLS, CDR2 YYNGEE, per germline. The CDR3 totals 8 residues, both ends included. CDR3 sequence reads: CASSVVPG.

This chain uses TRBV29-1 with TRBJ2-7; 15 nucleotides match TRBD2. Germline V gene data show CDR1 as SQVTM and CDR2 as ANQGSEA. Trimming at V came to 5 bases and at J to 3 bases, leaving 2 bases not matched to a gene. The CDR3 runs 14 residues. CDR3 sequence: CSVPGLAGGYEQYF. DNA of the CDR3: TGCAGCGTTCCGGGACTAGCGGGAGGCTACGAGCAGTACTTC.

This clonotype was counted many times. The V and J genes are TRBV20-1 and TRBJ1-5, with 11 bases matching TRBD1. This CDR3 has 15 amino acids. Germline CDR1 reads DFQATT; CDR2 reads SNEGSKA (reference sequence). V was pared by 0 bases and J by 6 bases, with 4 bases of the junction left unmatched. The CDR3: CSAREGQGALQPQHF. CDR3 nucleotide sequence: TGCAGTGCTAGAGAAGGACAGGGGGCGCTTCAGCCCCAGCATTTT.

V usage is TRBV19 and J usage is TRBJ1-1, with TRBD1 matching over 8 bases. V shed 1 base and J 6 bases; nucleotides not matched to a gene: 4. The CDR3 runs 14 residues. CDR1 LNHDA and CDR2 SQIVND come from the germline V gene (reference sequence). CDR3: CASSIGQGAAEAFF. The CDR3 bases are TGTGCCAGTAGTATAGGGCAGGGGGCGGCTGAAGCTTTCTTT.

The chain uses TRBV7-2 and TRBJ1-1; perhaps TRBD1 as D (6 bases). The length of the CDR3 is 13 residues. Deletions cut 8 bases from V and 8 bases from J, with 18 bases between. Germline CDR1 reads SGHTA; CDR2 reads FQGNSA. The chain's CDR3 is CASYIKGGPEAFF. The DNA for the CDR3 is TGTGCCAGCTACATCAAGGGGGGGCCCGAAGCTTTCTTT.

With regard to this clonotype: This may come from a read error, since a much larger clone is one base off. The chain has TRBV5-1 and TRBJ2-7, with a possible D match to TRBD1 (5 bases). The CDR3 covers 13 residues. Germline CDR1 reads SGHRS; CDR2 reads YFSETQ. The CDR3 region is CTSSTDRRYEQYF. For the CDR3, the DNA is TGCACCAGCAGCACAGACAGACGCTACGAGCAGTACTTC.

About this clonotype itself: This clone may be a read error of a much larger clone one base away. This chain uses TRBV29-1 with TRBJ1-1; maybe TRBD1 (5 bases). CDR1 and CDR2 (germline): SQVTM, ANQGSEA. This CDR3 spans 12 amino acids. The CDR3 DNA reads as TGCAGCGTTGACGGGGGGTGGACTGAAGCCTTCTTT. This codes for CSVDGGWTEAFF.

Only one count was recorded for this clonotype. The genes are TRBV7-9 and TRBJ1-5; TRBD1 matches at 12 bases. The CDR3 extends over 16 amino acids. V lost 5 bases, J lost 6 bases, and 8 bases stayed unmatched. Per the germline V gene, CDR1 is SEHNR and CDR2 is FQNEAQ (reference sequence). CDR3 sequence (DNA): TGTGCCAGCAGCCCCCGGGACAGGGGGCACAGTCAGCCCCAGCATTTT. Its translation is CASSPRDRGHSQPQHF.

The chain has TRBV6-4 and TRBJ2-6; D is perhaps TRBD1 (6 bases). V shed 5 bases and J shed 2 bases, with 16 bases lying between them. Germline loops: CDR1 MRHNA, CDR2 SNTAGT. The CDR3 covers 17 residues. CDR3 loop: CASSPEQGKPGANVLTF. The CDR3 coding sequence is TGTGCCAGCAGTCCCGAGCAGGGGAAACCTGGGGCCAACGTCCTGACTTTC.

This clonotype was recorded at least ten times. The chain recombines TRBV20-1 with TRBJ1-1; 8 nucleotides agree with TRBD1. Per germline, CDR1 DFQATT and CDR2 SNEGSKA (reference sequence). This CDR3 has 13 amino acids. Germline trimming cut 3 bases from V and 5 bases from J; bases unmatched to any gene: 5. The CDR3 DNA is TGCAGTGCTAGGATGGACAGGGAGACTGAAGCTTTCTTT. This gives the protein CSARMDRETEAFF.

This clonotype came up many times. V gene TRBV9 combines with J gene TRBJ2-7; D call uncertain. The CDR3 sequence is 14 residues long. Germline CDR1 and CDR2: SGDLS and YYNGEE. V shed 4 bases and J shed 3 bases, with 14 bases lying between them. CDR3: CASSSGTLVYEQYF. The CDR3 DNA reads TGTGCCAGCAGCTCTGGTACCTTAGTCTACGAGCAGTACTTC.

This clonotype was found a few times. This chain connects TRBV27 to TRBJ2-2; 8 positions match TRBD1. With V trimmed by 3 bases and J by 2 bases, 8 bases remained unmatched. The CDR3 extends over 17 amino acids. Germline V lookup: CDR1 MNHEY, CDR2 SMNVEV (reference sequence). CDR3 sequence: CASSFSGTGRNTGELFF. The CDR3 DNA is TGTGCCAGCAGTTTTTCCGGGACAGGCCGTAACACCGGGGAGCTGTTTTTT.

The V call is TRBV6-5, the J call TRBJ2-7; tentatively, D is TRBD1 (6 bases). The CDR3 loop spans 15 amino acids. V was cut by 2 bases and J by 2 bases, with 13 bases left in between. The germline gives CDR1 MNHEY, CDR2 SVGAGI. CDR3 DNA sequence: TGTGCCAGCAGTTACGGGCAGGGGTCAACCTACGAGCAGTACTTC. It translates to CASSYGQGSTYEQYF.

As for this clonotype: This may be a read error, as it is one base from a much larger clone. The chain recombines TRBV7-9 with TRBJ1-1; D gene uncertain. V lost 5 bases to trimming and J lost 6 bases, with 16 bases between them. CDR1 is SEHNR, CDR2 FQNEAQ, per germline (reference sequence). The CDR3 extends over 14 amino acids. The CDR3 coding sequence is TGTGCCAGCAGCCTCGGCCCCTGGGGAGCTGAAGCTTTCTTT. Translation gives CASSLGPWGAEAFF.

The chain has TRBV13 and TRBJ1-1; D remains unclear. Looked up from germline, CDR1 is PRHDT and CDR2 is FYEKMQ (reference sequence). The ends were cut back, 1 base at V and 3 bases at J, with 6 bases in the middle. The CDR3 runs to 13 residues. The CDR3 spells CASSLEPDTEAFF. The DNA of the CDR3 is TGTGCCAGCAGCTTAGAACCGGACACTGAAGCTTTCTTT.

This clonotype was counted ten times or more. V gene TRBV20-1 combines with J gene TRBJ1-3; D is undetermined. The CDR3 is made up of 14 amino acids. Germline loops: CDR1 DFQATT, CDR2 SNEGSKA (reference sequence). The V end was cut by 3 bases, the J end by 2 bases, with 11 bases between. CDR3 in DNA: TGCAGTGCTAGTAGTCCGACGGCTGGAAACACCATATATTTT. Translation gives CSASSPTAGNTIYF.